What follows is one TCR beta chain and its context. Repertoires were generated with immunoSEQ multiplex PCR, while TCRdb's copy carries only in-frame clones and drops some. The top ten hold about 25% of the sample, which has over 85,000 clones, roughly 80% seen once. The sample comes from a study of radiotherapy plus CTLA-4 blockade in lung cancer. Sequences were derived from peripheral blood, sampled from a patient treated with radiotherapy plus ipilimumab. The source is a human donor with non-small cell lung cancer that progressed on radiotherapy plus ipilimumab.

The CDR3 DNA reads TGTGCCAGCTCACCGGGGTCCGACTATGGCTACACCTTC. Translation: CASSPGSDYGYTF. This chain connects TRBV18 to TRBJ1-2; D not certain. V was trimmed by 3 bases and J by 3 bases, leaving 8 bases between them. CDR3 length equals 13 residues. CDR1 and CDR2 (germline): KGHSH, LQKENI.